Below are 12 T cell receptor beta chains sequenced from a single sample in a study of cytomegalovirus exposure and HLA in healthy donors. Both 60 Vbeta primers and 13 Jbeta primers went into the PCR. Assay: immunoSEQ multiplex PCR; the TCRdb copy retains only in-frame clones and omits some. The table has roughly 120,000 clones, just under 70% seen once. What was sequenced was PBMCs. The source of these receptors is a woman between 65 and 79 years old in good health and CMV-seropositive.

This sequence joins TRBV7-2 and TRBJ2-7, with D possibly matching TRBD1 (5 bases). Deletions cut 0 bases from V and 2 bases from J, with 11 bases between. This CDR3 region has 15 residues. Germline V gives CDR1 SGHTA, CDR2 FQGNSA. The CDR3 loop is CASSLARQGTYEQYF. CDR3 nucleotide sequence: TGTGCCAGCAGCTTAGCCCGGCAGGGAACCTACGAGCAGTACTTC.

The chain employs TRBV19 and TRBJ2-6; TRBD1 matches at 11 bases. V gave up 8 bases and J gave up 3 bases; unmatched junction bases: 6. CDR1 LNHDA and CDR2 SQIVND come from the germline V gene (reference sequence). The CDR3 runs to 16 residues. CDR3 nucleotide sequence: TGTGCCAGTGAAGGACAGGGGGCGAATGGGGCCAACGTCCTGACTTTC. Encoded protein: CASEGQGANGANVLTF.

Only one count was recorded for this clone. The V call is TRBV9, the J call TRBJ1-3; 7 bases map to TRBD1. The J segment lost 3 bases and the V segment lost 0 bases, leaving 6 bases of the junction unmatched. CDR1 and CDR2 (germline): SGDLS, YYNGEE. This CDR3 spans 16 amino acids. The CDR3 region is CASSVGDRVDGNTIYF. The CDR3 DNA is TGTGCCAGCAGCGTAGGTGACAGGGTCGATGGAAACACCATATATTTT.

This clone was seen only once. The chain is built from TRBV27 and TRBJ1-2; 9 bases align to TRBD1. This CDR3 is 16 amino acids long. Germline CDR1 MNHEY, CDR2 SMNVEV (reference sequence). Germline trimming cut 5 bases from V and 1 base from J; bases unmatched to any gene: 8. The CDR3: CASSPSGTGHNYGYTF. CDR3 bases: TGTGCCAGCAGTCCTTCCGGGACAGGGCATAACTATGGCTACACCTTC.

J is TRBJ1-1 and V is TRBV7-9; the D is unclear. V was clipped by 5 bases and J by 0 bases, with 7 bases between them. The CDR3 consists of 13 residues. CDR1 is SEHNR, CDR2 FQNEAQ, per germline (reference sequence). The CDR3 loop reads CASSPHMNTEAFF. DNA of the CDR3: TGTGCCAGCAGCCCTCACATGAACACTGAAGCTTTCTTT.

The V call is TRBV4-2, the J call TRBJ1-3; D ambiguous. There are 16 residues in the CDR3. From germline, CDR1 is LGHNA and CDR2 YNFKEQ. V gave up 0 bases and J gave up 0 bases, with 9 bases separating them. In nucleotides, the CDR3 is TGTGCCAGCAGCCAAGATTGGAGGAGCTCTGGAAACACCATATATTTT. Translation gives CASSQDWRSSGNTIYF.

J is TRBJ1-1 and V is TRBV7-9, with D unresolved. The CDR3 loop spans 14 amino acids. The germline V gene has CDR1 SEHNR and CDR2 FQNEAQ (reference sequence). The V and J ends lost 1 base and 2 bases respectively, with 8 bases between them. CDR3 nucleotide sequence: TGTGCCAGCAGCTTAGTCGTCCTTAACACTGAAGCTTTCTTT. Translating gives CASSLVVLNTEAFF. Complete variable domain (other parts from reference TRBV7-9 and TRBJ1-1): DTGVSQNPRHKITKRGQNVTFRCDPISEHNRLYWYRQTLGQGPEFLTYFQNEAQLEKSRLLSDRFSAERPKGSFSTLEIQRTEQGDSAMYLCASSLVVLNTEAFFGQGTRLTVV.

The J gene is TRBJ1-2, the V gene TRBV4-3; D not certain. The V gene lost 0 bases and the J gene lost 6 bases, with 14 bases spanning the gap. The CDR3 runs to 15 residues. Germline CDR1 is LGHNA and CDR2 is YSLEER. CDR3 DNA sequence: TGCGCCAGCAGCCAAGAAATCGGGGTACGGGATGGCTACACCTTC. Residues: CASSQEIGVRDGYTF.

This clone was seen once. This chain connects TRBV30 to TRBJ1-5; the D is unclear. This CDR3 has 16 amino acids. Per germline, CDR1 GTSNPN and CDR2 SVGIG (reference sequence). With 8 bases removed from V and 0 bases from J, the gap between germline ends came to 20 bases. CDR3 amino acids: CAVGRVGTYSNQPQHF. DNA of the CDR3: TGTGCCGTCGGGAGAGTGGGAACATATAGCAATCAGCCCCAGCATTTT.

This sequence joins TRBV5-4 and TRBJ2-5; possibly TRBD1 for D (6 bases). Germline-derived CDR1 and CDR2 are SGHNT and YYREEE (reference sequence). The CDR3 length is 14 residues. V lost 4 bases and J 1 base, leaving 11 bases between the germline ends. CDR3: CASSGQGRQETQYF. The CDR3 bases are TGTGCCAGCAGCGGCCAGGGGCGCCAAGAGACCCAGTACTTC.

This clone was observed once. The DNA of the CDR3 is TGTGCCAGCAGCGTACAGGGTTGGGACACCGGGGAGCTGTTTTTT. It encodes CASSVQGWDTGELFF. The rearrangement joins TRBV9 to TRBJ2-2; D perhaps matches TRBD1 (5 bases). Germline CDR1 reads SGDLS; CDR2 reads YYNGEE. The CDR3 length is 15 residues. Between the trimmed V and J ends, which lost 1 base and 3 bases, there was a span of 10 bases.

The chain recombines TRBV4-3 with TRBJ2-5, with 13 bases aligning to TRBD2. CDR1 is LGHNA, CDR2 YSLEER, per germline. Unmatched junction bases numbered 8, after V lost 3 bases and J lost 4 bases. CDR3 length: 17 residues. CDR3 residues: CASSHGTSGGARETQYF. CDR3 nucleotide sequence: TGCGCCAGCAGCCATGGAACTAGCGGGGGGGCTAGAGAGACCCAGTACTTC.